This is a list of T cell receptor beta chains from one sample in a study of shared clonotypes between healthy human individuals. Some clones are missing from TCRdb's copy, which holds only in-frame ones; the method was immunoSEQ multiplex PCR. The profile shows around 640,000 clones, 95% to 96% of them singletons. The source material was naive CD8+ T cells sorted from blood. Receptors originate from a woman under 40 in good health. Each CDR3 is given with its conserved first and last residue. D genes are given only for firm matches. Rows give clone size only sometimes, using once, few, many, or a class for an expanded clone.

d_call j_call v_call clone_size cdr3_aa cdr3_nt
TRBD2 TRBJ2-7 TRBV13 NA CASCGLAEGGCYEQYF TGTGCCAGCTGTGGACTAGCGGAGGGGGGCTGCTACGAGCAGTACTTC
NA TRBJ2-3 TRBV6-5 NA CASSYSGGFSTDTQYF TGTGCCAGCAGTTACTCGGGCGGTTTTAGCACAGATACGCAGTATTTT
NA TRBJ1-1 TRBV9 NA CASSPGNTEAFF TGTGCCAGCAGCCCCGGGAACACTGAAGCTTTCTTT
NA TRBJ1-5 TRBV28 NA CASSRDGNQPQHF TGTGCCAGCAGCCGGGACGGCAATCAGCCCCAGCATTTT
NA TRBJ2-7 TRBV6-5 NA CASSYSTETYEQYF TGTGCCAGCAGTTACTCGACTGAAACCTACGAGCAGTACTTC
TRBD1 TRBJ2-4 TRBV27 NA CASSLSGGLAKNIQYF TGTGCCAGCAGTTTATCAGGGGGCCTCGCCAAAAACATTCAGTACTTC
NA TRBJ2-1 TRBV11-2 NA CASSLVTSGGEQFF TGTGCCAGCAGCTTAGTTACCTCCGGGGGCGAACAGTTCTTC
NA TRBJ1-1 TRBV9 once CASSVAPEAVNTEAFF TGTGCCAGCAGCGTAGCCCCGGAGGCGGTGAACACTGAAGCTTTCTTT
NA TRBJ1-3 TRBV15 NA CAIGEGTTIYF TGTGCCATCGGGGAGGGGACGACCATATATTTT
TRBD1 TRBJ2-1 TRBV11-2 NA CASSLGTGGFNEQFF TGTGCCAGCAGCTTAGGGACAGGGGGCTTCAATGAGCAGTTCTTC
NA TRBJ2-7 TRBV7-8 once CASSEGSTYEQYF TGTGCCAGCAGCGAAGGGTCCACTTACGAGCAGTACTTC
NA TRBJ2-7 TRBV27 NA CASSPIASISYEQYF TGTGCCAGTTCCCCGATAGCGAGTATCTCCTACGAGCAGTACTTC
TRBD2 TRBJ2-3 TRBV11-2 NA CASISRGGNRSDTQYF TGTGCCAGCATTTCCCGGGGAGGGAACCGTTCAGATACGCAGTATTTT
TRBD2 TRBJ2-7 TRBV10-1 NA CASSESAAGVDEQYF TGCGCCAGCAGTGAGTCCGCAGCGGGAGTCGACGAGCAGTACTTC
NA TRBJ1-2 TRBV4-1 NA CASSQPPEGYYGYTF TGCGCCAGCAGCCAACCCCCGGAGGGGTACTATGGCTACACCTTC
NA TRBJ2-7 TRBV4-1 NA CVSSQGGAYEQYF TGCGTCAGCAGCCAAGGGGGTGCCTACGAGCAGTACTTC
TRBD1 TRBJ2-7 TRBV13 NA CASSWTGSNPYEQYF TGTGCCAGCAGCTGGACAGGGTCCAATCCCTACGAGCAGTACTTC
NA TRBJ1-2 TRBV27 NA CASSFSSGRGVYGYTF TGTGCCAGCAGTTTTTCGTCCGGAAGGGGCGTCTATGGCTACACCTTC
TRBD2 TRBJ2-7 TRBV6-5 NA CASSYLVGGYEQYF TGTGCCAGCAGTTACCTAGTGGGGGGGTACGAGCAGTACTTC
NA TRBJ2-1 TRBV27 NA CASSHTSAPDNEQFF TGTGCCAGCAGTCACACTAGTGCCCCGGACAATGAGCAGTTCTTC
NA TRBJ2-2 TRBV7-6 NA CASSSYAQGGDTGELFF TGTGCCAGCAGTTCATATGCACAAGGAGGGGACACCGGGGAGCTGTTTTTT
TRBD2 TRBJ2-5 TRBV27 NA CASSSEGGTSGKPQETQYF TGTGCCAGCAGTTCCGAGGGGGGTACTAGCGGAAAACCCCAAGAGACCCAGTACTTC
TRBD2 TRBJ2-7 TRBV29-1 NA CSAPGTSPTEQYF TGCAGCGCCCCCGGGACTAGCCCGACCGAGCAGTACTTC
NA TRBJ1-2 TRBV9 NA CASSVGRSSYTF TGTGCCAGCAGCGTTGGCAGGTCTAGTTACACCTTC
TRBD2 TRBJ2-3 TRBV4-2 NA CASSPGTNTDTQYF TGTGCCAGCAGCCCTGGGACTAACACAGATACGCAGTATTTT
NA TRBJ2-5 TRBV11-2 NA CASSLDPGETQYF TGTGCCAGCAGCTTAGATCCCGGGGAGACCCAGTACTTC
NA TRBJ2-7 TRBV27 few CASSTQGYEQYF TGTGCCAGCAGTACACAGGGTTACGAGCAGTACTTC
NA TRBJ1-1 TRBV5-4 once CASSHAHTEAFF TGTGCCAGCAGCCACGCTCACACTGAAGCTTTCTTT
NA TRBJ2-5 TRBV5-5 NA CASSSESETQYF TGTGCCAGCAGCTCAGAGTCAGAGACCCAGTACTTC
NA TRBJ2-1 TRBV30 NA CAWSVISGSYNEQFF TGTGCCTGGAGTGTAATTAGCGGCTCCTACAATGAGCAGTTCTTC
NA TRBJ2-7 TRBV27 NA CASSLGNEQYF TGTGCCAGCAGTTTGGGAAACGAGCAGTACTTC
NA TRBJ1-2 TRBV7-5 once CVTTRTGFAYCGYTF TGTGTCACAACTCGCACAGGGTTCGCTTATTGTGGCTACACCTTC
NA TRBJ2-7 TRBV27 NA CASSLERVPRPYEQYF TGTGCCAGCAGTTTGGAAAGGGTCCCTAGACCCTACGAGCAGTACTTC
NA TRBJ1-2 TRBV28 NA CASSFNKFGYTF TGTGCCAGCAGTTTTAATAAGTTTGGCTACACCTTC
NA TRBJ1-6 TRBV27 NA CASSPNPAPHNSPLHF TGTGCCAGCAGTCCTAATCCGGCCCCTCATAATTCACCCCTCCACTTT
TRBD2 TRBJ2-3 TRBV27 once CASSLSPGAGGPTDTQYF TGTGCCAGCAGTTTATCCCCTGGAGCGGGAGGGCCGACAGATACGCAGTATTTT
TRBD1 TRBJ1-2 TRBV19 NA CASSGRTGENYGYTF TGTGCCAGTAGTGGGCGGACAGGGGAAAACTATGGCTACACCTTC
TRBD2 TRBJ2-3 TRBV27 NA CASSLSSGSSTQYF TGTGCCAGCAGTTTATCTAGCGGGAGTTCGACGCAGTATTTT
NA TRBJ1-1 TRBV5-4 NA CASSLVAGNTEAFF TGTGCCAGCAGCTTGGTGGCGGGGAACACTGAAGCTTTCTTT
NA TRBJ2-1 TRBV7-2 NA CASSTPGHSYNEQFF TGTGCCAGCAGCACACCGGGGCACTCCTACAATGAGCAGTTCTTC
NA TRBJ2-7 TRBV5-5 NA CASSLLLGAGYEQYF TGTGCCAGCAGCTTGCTCCTGGGGGCTGGGTACGAGCAGTACTTC
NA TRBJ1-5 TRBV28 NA CASSLLGRYSNQPQHF TGTGCCAGCAGTTTATTGGGCAGGTATAGCAATCAGCCCCAGCATTTT
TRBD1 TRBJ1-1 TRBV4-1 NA CASSPGGENTEAFF TGCGCCAGCAGCCCAGGGGGCGAGAACACTGAAGCTTTCTTT
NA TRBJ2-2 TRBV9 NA CASSERLDGITGELFF TGTGCCAGCAGCGAGAGGCTGGACGGAATCACCGGGGAGCTGTTTTTT
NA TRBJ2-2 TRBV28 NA CASSFTRTGELFF TGTGCCAGCAGTTTTACCAGGACCGGGGAGCTGTTTTTT
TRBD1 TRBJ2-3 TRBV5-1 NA CASSLHRQGAVDTQYF TGCGCCAGCAGCTTGCATCGGCAGGGGGCTGTAGATACGCAGTATTTT
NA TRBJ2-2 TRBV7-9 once CASSFGPGELFF TGTGCCAGCAGCTTTGGGCCCGGGGAGCTGTTTTTT
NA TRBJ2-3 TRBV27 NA CASSSSPTDTQYF TGTGCCAGCAGTTCTTCACCGACAGATACGCAGTATTTT